Below are 27 T cell receptor beta chains sequenced from a single sample in a study of CD4+ T cells in melanoma. Only in-frame clones appear in the TCRdb table, and some are missing; sequencing was by immunoSEQ multiplex PCR. The sample contains over 15,000 clones, about 84% of which appear only once. Material for sequencing was cells from a culture (not recorded whether cultured in vitro). The receptor set was obtained from a human donor with melanoma.

The chain couples TRBV5-1 to TRBJ1-1; D gene ambiguous. CDR3 length equals 15 residues. Per the germline V gene, CDR1 is SGHRS and CDR2 is YFSETQ. The V end lost 0 bases, the J end lost 3 bases, and 12 bases lay between the germline ends. As DNA, the CDR3 is TGCGCCAGCAGCTTGGGGTACAGTTTTTACACTGAAGCTTTCTTT. Its translation: CASSLGYSFYTEAFF.

The chain uses TRBV4-1 and TRBJ1-6, with D uncertain. CDR1 is MGHRA, CDR2 YSYEKL, per germline. Trimming left V 1 base short and J 10 bases short, with 8 bases between. This CDR3 is 13 amino acids long. CDR3: CASSQVAQSPLHF. DNA of the CDR3: TGCGCCAGCAGCCAAGTGGCCCAGTCACCCCTCCACTTT.

The J gene is TRBJ1-4, the V gene TRBV19, with D uncertain. Germline CDR1 is LNHDA and CDR2 is SQIVND (reference sequence). The CDR3 length is 15 residues. V was trimmed by 6 bases and J by 0 bases, leaving 11 bases between them. The CDR3 DNA sequence: TGTGCCAGTAGCGATACCGGTGCAACTAATGAAAAACTGTTTTTT. It codes for CASSDTGATNEKLFF.

This clone was seen more than once but under ten times. V gene TRBV7-3 combines with J gene TRBJ1-1; the D gene is possibly TRBD1 (5 bases). The length of the CDR3 is 12 residues. Germline values: CDR1 SGHTA, CDR2 FQGTGA. V lost 5 bases and J lost 4, with 8 bases in between. The CDR3 nucleotides read TGTGCCAGCAGCAATGGGGGCACTGAAGCTTTCTTT. Residues: CASSNGGTEAFF.

The chain combines TRBV5-1 with TRBJ2-3, with D maybe TRBD1 (5 bases). Germline V CDR1 and CDR2: SGHRS, YFSETQ. The V and J ends lost 2 bases and 4 bases respectively, with 8 bases between them. CDR3 length: 13 amino acids. In DNA, the CDR3 is TGCGCCAGCAGCTTCCAGGGCGCAGATACGCAGTATTTT. It specifies CASSFQGADTQYF.

This clone has only a few counts. The rearrangement uses TRBV5-1 and TRBJ2-3, with 8 bases identical to TRBD2. Germline V CDR1 and CDR2: SGHRS, YFSETQ. The CDR3 loop spans 16 amino acids. V was clipped by 0 bases and J by 2 bases; unmatched bases: 5. CDR3 bases: TGCGCCAGCAGCTTGGGGACTAGCTGGGCCACAGATACGCAGTATTTT. Amino acids: CASSLGTSWATDTQYF.

This chain joins TRBV7-9 and TRBJ2-5; D call uncertain. V was cut by 5 bases and J by 5 bases, with 24 bases left in between. Germline-derived CDR1 and CDR2 are SEHNR and FQNEAQ (reference sequence). The CDR3 sequence is 17 residues long. CDR3 in amino acids: CASSTILRAIRSETQYF. The CDR3 DNA follows: TGTGCCAGCAGCACCATATTAAGGGCAATTAGGTCCGAGACCCAGTACTTC. Combining the CDR3 with reference TRBV7-9 and TRBJ2-5 gives the whole variable domain DTGVSQNPRHKITKRGQNVTFRCDPISEHNRLYWYRQTLGQGPEFLTYFQNEAQLEKSRLLSDRFSAERPKGSFSTLEIQRTEQGDSAMYLCASSTILRAIRSETQYFGPGTRLLVL.

The chain is built from TRBV9 and TRBJ1-1; D not resolved. The germline CDR1 and CDR2 sequences are SGDLS and YYNGEE. Trimming left V 2 bases short and J 0 bases short, with 8 bases between. CDR3 length: 14 amino acids. The CDR3 loop is CASSVGSMNTEAFF. As DNA, the CDR3 is TGTGCCAGCAGCGTCGGGAGCATGAACACTGAAGCTTTCTTT.

The chain combines TRBV30 with TRBJ1-2, with a weak D call TRBD1 (5 bases). V gave up 2 bases and J gave up 4 bases, with 14 bases separating them. Looked up from germline, CDR1 is GTSNPN and CDR2 is SVGIG (reference sequence). The CDR3 runs to 14 residues. The CDR3 here is CAWSKLGDRYGYTF. CDR3 in DNA: TGTGCCTGGAGTAAGTTGGGGGATCGCTATGGCTACACCTTC.

The chain combines TRBV6-5 with TRBJ1-6; perhaps TRBD1 as D (5 bases). Trimming stripped 6 bases from V and 9 bases from J, with 9 bases between. The CDR3 covers 12 residues. Per germline, CDR1 MNHEY and CDR2 SVGAGI. The CDR3 protein is CASRAGSSPLHF. Here the CDR3 DNA reads TGTGCCAGCAGGGCAGGGAGTTCACCCCTCCACTTT.

In this sample, this clone turned up once. V usage is TRBV29-1 and J usage is TRBJ2-5; 7 bases are a match to TRBD2. Germline V gene data show CDR1 as SQVTM and CDR2 as ANQGSEA. CDR3 size: 14 residues. With 7 bases clipped from V and 5 bases from J, the junction kept 13 bases outside the gene matches. CDR3 loop: CSASLRLARETQYF. Written as DNA, the CDR3 is TGCAGCGCTTCTCTTAGACTAGCTCGGGAGACCCAGTACTTC.

This sequence joins TRBV9 and TRBJ1-1, with a possible D match to TRBD1 (6 bases). The CDR3 length is 14 residues. Looked up from germline, CDR1 is SGDLS and CDR2 is YYNGEE. V lost 4 bases, J lost 10 bases, and 20 bases lay in between. As DNA, the CDR3 is TGTGCCAGCAGCCCCCAAGGAGGGACATTGCGAGCTTTCTTT. This codes for CASSPQGGTLRAFF.

The V and J genes are TRBV11-2 and TRBJ1-1; D possibly corresponds to TRBD1 (5 bases). CDR1 and CDR2 from the germline V gene are SGHAT and FQNNGV. The CDR3 is made up of 11 amino acids. The V gene lost 3 bases and the J gene lost 10 bases, with 9 bases spanning the gap. CDR3: CASSLGVVAFF. The DNA for the CDR3 is TGTGCCAGCAGCTTGGGGGTCGTAGCTTTCTTT.

This clone is a singleton in its sample. The rearrangement links TRBV5-6 to TRBJ2-1; a possible D gene is TRBD1 (5 bases). The CDR3 totals 17 residues. V was cut by 0 bases and J by 7 bases, with 20 bases left in between. Germline V lookup: CDR1 SGHDT, CDR2 YYEEEE. This CDR3 is CASSLGRRRREGNEQFF. As DNA, the CDR3 is TGTGCCAGCAGCTTGGGTAGGCGGCGCAGGGAAGGAAATGAGCAGTTCTTC.

The chain is built from TRBV13 and TRBJ2-5; possible D gene TRBD1, 6 bases. The CDR3 consists of 13 residues. CDR1 and CDR2 (germline): PRHDT, FYEKMQ (reference sequence). Trimming pared 3 bases from V and 4 bases from J, leaving 9 bases between. CDR3 nucleotides: TGTGCCAGCAGCTTCAGGGGCGGAGAGACCCAGTACTTC. Amino acid sequence: CASSFRGGETQYF.

The V and J genes are TRBV5-1 and TRBJ2-7, with D uncertain. Germline V gene data show CDR1 as SGHRS and CDR2 as YFSETQ. With 4 bases removed from V and 5 bases from J, the gap between germline ends came to 16 bases. The length of the CDR3 is 14 residues. The CDR3 DNA is TGCGCCAGCAGCCACTTTTCCGTGAATGACGAGCAGTACTTC. It is translated as CASSHFSVNDEQYF.

The chain is built from TRBV29-1 and TRBJ1-2; D remains unclear. Germline V gene lookup returns CDR1 SQVTM and CDR2 ANQGSEA. The V end lost 6 bases, the J end lost 4 bases, and 12 bases lay between the germline ends. The CDR3 is made up of 12 amino acids. This CDR3 reads CSVYSGSYGYTF. The DNA for the CDR3 is TGCAGCGTGTACTCAGGATCCTATGGCTACACCTTC.

J is TRBJ2-5 and V is TRBV30; 15 nucleotides match TRBD2. Looked up from germline, CDR1 is GTSNPN and CDR2 is SVGIG (reference sequence). The CDR3 has 16 amino acids. The junction had 6 bases not matched to a gene; V was cut back by 0 bases and J by 7 bases. The CDR3: CAWSVPGLAGGRTQYF. As DNA, the CDR3 is TGTGCCTGGAGTGTACCGGGACTAGCGGGGGGCCGGACCCAGTACTTC.

CDR3 DNA: TGTGCCAGCAGCTTGAAGGGTGTCCGGTACTTC. Amino acid sequence: CASSLKGVRYF. The rearrangement links TRBV5-4 to TRBJ2-5; D uncertain. The ends were cut back, 1 base at V and 13 bases at J, with 11 bases in the middle. Germline CDR1 and CDR2: SGHNT and YYREEE (reference sequence). The CDR3 is 11 residues long.

This clone was detected a few times. The V and J genes are TRBV18 and TRBJ1-6; no reliable D call. Looked up from germline, CDR1 is KGHSH and CDR2 is LQKENI. Trimming left V 4 bases short and J 8 bases short, with 9 bases between. The CDR3 contains 13 residues. CDR3 region: CASSLNKDSPLHF. The DNA for the CDR3 is TGTGCCAGCTCACTAAACAAGGATTCACCCCTCCACTTT.

The rearrangement links TRBV6-5 to TRBJ1-2, with 8 positions matching TRBD1. V was pared by 4 bases and J by 0 bases, with 4 bases of the junction left unmatched. Germline V gene data show CDR1 as MNHEY and CDR2 as SVGAGI. There are 15 residues in the CDR3. Here the CDR3 reads CASSSGTGANYGYTF. In nucleotides, the CDR3 is TGTGCCAGCAGTTCCGGGACAGGAGCTAACTATGGCTACACCTTC.

The rearrangement joins TRBV9 to TRBJ2-7; D ambiguous. With 3 bases removed from V and 0 bases from J, the gap between germline ends came to 13 bases. Germline values: CDR1 SGDLS, CDR2 YYNGEE. The CDR3 consists of 15 residues. In nucleotides, the CDR3 is TGTGCCAGCAGCGAGGCGGCGGCCAGCTCCTACGAGCAGTACTTC. Protein: CASSEAAASSYEQYF. Full variable domain (missing parts from reference TRBV9 and TRBJ2-7): DSGVTQTPKHLITATGQRVTLRCSPRSGDLSVYWYQQSLDQGLQFLIQYYNGEERAKGNILERFSAQQFPDLHSELNLSSLELGDSALYFCASSEAAASSYEQYFGPGTRLTVT.

This clone appeared once. The V call is TRBV5-8, the J call TRBJ1-1; 9 nucleotides align to TRBD1. V lost 5 bases to trimming and J lost 8 bases; unmatched junction nucleotides: 4. CDR1 is SGHTS, CDR2 YDEGEE, per germline. The CDR3 is 12 residues long. The CDR3 DNA follows: TGTGCCAGCAGATACGGACAGGGGGAAGCTTTCTTT. The encoded protein is CASRYGQGEAFF.

The chain employs TRBV13 and TRBJ2-7; tentatively, D is TRBD2 (5 bases). Trimming removed 8 bases at V and 7 bases at J, with 9 bases between. CDR3 size: 10 residues. CDR1 and CDR2 from the germline V gene are PRHDT and FYEKMQ (reference sequence). The CDR3 spells CASGRREQYF. As DNA, the CDR3 is TGTGCCAGCGGCCGGAGGGAGCAGTACTTC.

V gene TRBV6-1 combines with J gene TRBJ2-3, with D hard to call. V lost 6 bases, J lost 6 bases, and 1 base lay in between. Per the germline V gene, CDR1 is MNHNS and CDR2 is SASEGT. This CDR3 spans 9 amino acids. CDR3: CASRDTQYF. The CDR3 coding sequence is TGTGCCAGCAGGGATACGCAGTATTTT.

The genes are TRBV5-6 and TRBJ2-1; 15 positions match TRBD2. Germline CDR1 SGHDT, CDR2 YYEEEE. The CDR3 spans 19 residues. V lost 6 bases and J lost 9; bases outside the gene matches: 19. CDR3 protein: CASTPNWAGLAGGPGEQFF. CDR3 DNA sequence: TGTGCCAGCACTCCGAATTGGGCAGGACTAGCGGGGGGGCCTGGTGAGCAGTTCTTC.

The chain combines TRBV19 with TRBJ1-1; possible D gene TRBD1, 6 bases. The CDR3 totals 14 residues. The germline V and J ends were trimmed by 9 bases and 4 bases, with 18 bases remaining between them. Germline-derived CDR1 and CDR2 are LNHDA and SQIVND (reference sequence). CDR3 sequence: CASRGGGQGTEAFF. The CDR3 nucleotides are TGTGCCAGCCGCGGGGGCGGCCAAGGCACTGAAGCTTTCTTT.